The source of this T cell receptor beta chain is a study of cytomegalovirus exposure and HLA in healthy donors. The PCR contained 60 Vbeta and 13 Jbeta primers. Method: immunoSEQ multiplex PCR; TCRdb's copy keeps in-frame clones and lacks some. The data hold hundreds of thousands of clones, with around four fifths observed a single time. This clone was detected only a few times. The germline gives CDR1 LNHNV, CDR2 YYDKDF (reference sequence). The CDR3 has 14 residues. V lost 0 bases and J lost 2, with 7 bases in between. The source is a male donor in good health and CMV-seronegative. J is TRBJ2-5 and V is TRBV15, with D perhaps matching TRBD2 (6 bases). The specimen was PBMCs. The CDR3 DNA sequence: TGTGCCACCAGCAGAGATGGGGGGCAAGAGACCCAGTACTTC. Protein: CATSRDGGQETQYF.